This T cell receptor beta chain originates from a study of sequential checkpoint blockade in melanoma. As for the study in general: First-line arms were nivolumab then ipilimumab, or the reverse, randomized 1:1. After both sequences, patients received maintenance nivolumab. Roughly 20 patients had tumor biopsies before treatment and at week 13.

Measured with immunoSEQ multiplex PCR; TCRdb has only the in-frame clones, and not every one. The sample records some 4,700 clones, less than 30% being singletons. Treatment given: randomized to nivolumab then ipilimumab (arm A) or the reverse (arm B). Trimming took 0 bases from V and 5 from J; bases not matched to a gene: 6. Germline loops: CDR1 MGHRA, CDR2 YSYEKL. The CDR3 runs to 16 residues. This clone was picked up a small number of times. The receptor was derived from a human donor with melanoma. The sequences come from tumor tissue (inferred from file names), collected from a patient given nivolumab and ipilimumab in sequence. The chain combines TRBV4-1 with TRBJ2-7, with TRBD2 identical over 11 bases. The CDR3 region is CASSQDILAGVDEQYF. The CDR3 bases are TGCGCCAGCAGCCAAGATATACTAGCGGGAGTTGACGAGCAGTACTTC.